This TCR beta chain was profiled in a study of T-cell memory formation after mild COVID-19. The study's findings and limits: Day 15 to 85 contractors were CD4/CD8 balanced; later expanders leaned CD4+.

As for this clonotype: Its target is not known.

The CDR3 totals 14 residues. Unmatched junction bases numbered 6, after V lost 5 bases and J lost 4 bases. CDR1 is PRHDT and CDR2 is FYEKMQ in the germline V gene (reference sequence). TCRdb analysed the 5' RACE reads with MiXCR anew, one entry per CDR3 protein. Of a few hundred thousand distinct CDR3 sequences listed, roughly 23% are singletons. The chain couples TRBV13 to TRBJ2-7; 9 bases map to TRBD1. This TCR derives from an adult woman who had mild COVID-19 (a few samples of this study predate the infection). Cell type and time point are not known. The sample was PBMCs or a T cell subset sorted from them (not recorded which). The CDR3 protein is CASSLRTGEYEQYF. CDR3 sequence (DNA): TGTGCCAGCAGCCTACGGACAGGGGAATACGAGCAGTACTTC.